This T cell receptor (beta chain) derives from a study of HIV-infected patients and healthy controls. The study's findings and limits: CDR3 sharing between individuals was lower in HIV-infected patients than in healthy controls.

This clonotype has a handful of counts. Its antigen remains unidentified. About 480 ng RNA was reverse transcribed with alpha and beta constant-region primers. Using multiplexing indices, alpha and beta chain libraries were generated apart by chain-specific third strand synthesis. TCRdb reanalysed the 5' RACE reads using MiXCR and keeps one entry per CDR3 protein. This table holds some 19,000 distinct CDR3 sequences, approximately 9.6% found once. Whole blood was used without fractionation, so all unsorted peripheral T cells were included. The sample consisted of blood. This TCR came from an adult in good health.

Here the CDR3 reads CAISDLERSAYEQYF. CDR3 nucleotide sequence: TGTGCCATCAGTGACCTAGAAAGGTCGGCCTACGAGCAGTACTTC. The V call is TRBV10-3, the J call TRBJ2-7; D remains unclear. Germline CDR1 reads ENHRY; CDR2 reads SYGVKD. The CDR3 totals 15 residues. V dropped 3 bases and J dropped 2 bases, with 14 bases sitting between them.